Listed here are 25 T cell receptor beta chains from one sample, sequenced in a study of blood T cells in healthy people across ages. A J-beta primer mix and a sample-barcoded 5' primer were used in a second PCR of roughly 7 to 12 cycles. A single record per CDR3 protein comes from TCRdb applying MiXCR to the 5' RACE reads. Here the sample spans approximately 1.5 million distinct CDR3 sequences, 30% to 40% being singletons. The sample comprised blood. These receptors were taken from a woman under 40 in good health.

This clonotype showed up just a few times. The V call is TRBV10-3, the J call TRBJ2-7; a possible D gene is TRBD2 (6 bases). Germline CDR1 reads ENHRY; CDR2 reads SYGVKD. V was shortened by 5 bases and J by 3 bases, with 17 bases between the two germline ends. The CDR3 contains 15 residues. DNA for the CDR3: TGTGCCATCAGTACTCGGGGGAGCCTGATCTACGAGCAGTACTTC. It is translated as CAISTRGSLIYEQYF.

This clonotype was seen a few times. The rearrangement links TRBV6-5 to TRBJ2-3; D is unresolved. Germline V lookup: CDR1 MNHEY, CDR2 SVGAGI. V lost 2 bases and J 1 base, leaving 13 bases between the germline ends. The CDR3 length is 16 residues. CDR3 in DNA: TGTGCCAGCAGTTACAGATTCGGCGGAGGCACAGATACGCAGTATTTT. It is translated as CASSYRFGGGTDTQYF.

This clonotype has only a few counts. The CDR3 sequence: CASSQDRDSGANVLTF. The DNA for the CDR3 is TGTGCCAGCAGCCAAGACAGGGACTCTGGGGCCAACGTCCTGACTTTC. The chain links TRBV4-2 to TRBJ2-6; weak D call: TRBD1 (5 bases). Looked up from germline, CDR1 is LGHNA and CDR2 is YNFKEQ. This CDR3 contains 16 residues. V lost 0 bases, J lost 0 bases, and 6 bases lay in between.

V usage is TRBV9 and J usage is TRBJ2-5; 7 nucleotides agree with TRBD1. V shed 0 bases and J 5 bases; nucleotides not matched to a gene: 13. This CDR3 region has 17 residues. Germline lookup yields CDR1 SGDLS and CDR2 YYNGEE. The CDR3 reads CASSVGRTGAPGETQYF. The CDR3 DNA sequence: TGTGCCAGCAGCGTAGGCCGTACAGGGGCGCCGGGTGAGACCCAGTACTTC. Drawing the rest from reference TRBV9 and TRBJ2-5, the complete variable domain is DSGVTQTPKHLITATGQRVTLRCSPRSGDLSVYWYQQSLDQGLQFLIQYYNGEERAKGNILERFSAQQFPDLHSELNLSSLELGDSALYFCASSVGRTGAPGETQYFGPGTRLLVL.

The chain recombines TRBV4-1 with TRBJ1-2, with D unclear. CDR3 size: 16 residues. The V end was cut by 3 bases, the J end by 6 bases, with 20 bases between. Germline V CDR1 and CDR2: MGHRA, YSYEKL. The CDR3 coding sequence is TGCGCCAGCAGCCAGGCCCCATTTTGGGAGGCTAATGGCTACACCTTC. Amino acid sequence: CASSQAPFWEANGYTF.

This clonotype was observed at least ten times. V gene TRBV20-1 combines with J gene TRBJ2-1; 9 nucleotides line up with TRBD1. CDR1 and CDR2 (germline): DFQATT, SNEGSKA (reference sequence). V trimming: 6 bases; J trimming: 6 bases; junction bases outside the gene matches: 15. The CDR3 consists of 16 residues. This CDR3 reads CSAQREGTGYGNEQFF. CDR3 DNA: TGCAGTGCCCAGAGGGAAGGGACAGGGTATGGCAATGAGCAGTTCTTC.

V and J are TRBV7-2 and TRBJ1-5; tentatively, D is TRBD1 (5 bases). V was shortened by 5 bases and J by 1 base, with 12 bases between the two germline ends. Per the germline V gene, CDR1 is SGHTA and CDR2 is FQGNSA. CDR3 length: 15 amino acids. The CDR3 protein is CASSPDRRSNQPQHF. The CDR3 nucleotides read TGTGCCAGCAGCCCAGACAGACGGAGCAATCAGCCCCAGCATTTT.

This clonotype has more than one count but fewer than ten. This chain uses TRBV20-1 with TRBJ1-2, with D possibly TRBD1 on 6 matching bases. V shed 5 bases and J shed 12 bases, with 22 bases lying between them. The length of the CDR3 is 13 residues. CDR1 DFQATT and CDR2 SNEGSKA come from the germline V gene (reference sequence). This CDR3 is CSAWKGAGEGHTF. For the CDR3, the DNA is TGCAGTGCTTGGAAAGGGGCAGGGGAGGGCCACACCTTC.

About this clonotype itself: At one end, the junction sequence differs from germline, possibly due to a read error. V is TRBV28 and J is TRBJ2-5; possible D gene TRBD1, 5 bases. This CDR3 has 14 residues. Per germline, CDR1 MDHEN and CDR2 SYDVKM. CDR3 in DNA: TGTGCCAACAGTTTTCCAGGGTCCCAAGAGACCCAGTACTTC. Translation gives CANSFPGSQETQYF.

The chain carries TRBV20-1 and TRBJ2-5; 8 bases fit TRBD1. The CDR3 length is 16 residues. Germline V gene lookup returns CDR1 DFQATT and CDR2 SNEGSKA (reference sequence). The J segment lost 10 bases and the V segment lost 3 bases, leaving 19 bases of the junction unmatched. CDR3 sequence: CSASLGLRTGPEDQYF. In DNA form, the CDR3 reads TGCAGTGCTAGCCTGGGGTTACGGACAGGGCCCGAGGACCAGTACTTC.

This clonotype was counted only a few times. CDR3 nucleotides: TGCAGTGCTAACGGGGTTTTAGGTGACTATAGCACAGATACGCAGTATTTT. Protein: CSANGVLGDYSTDTQYF. This chain connects TRBV20-1 to TRBJ2-3, with D maybe TRBD2 (5 bases). This CDR3 is 17 amino acids long. Germline CDR1 and CDR2: DFQATT and SNEGSKA (reference sequence). The V end lost 4 bases, the J end lost 0 bases, and 20 bases lay between the germline ends.

This sequence joins TRBV20-1 and TRBJ2-7; no definite D call. The CDR3 is 12 amino acids. Per germline, CDR1 DFQATT and CDR2 SNEGSKA (reference sequence). The ends were cut back, 2 bases at V and 2 bases at J, with 7 bases in the middle. As DNA, the CDR3 is TGCAGTGCTAGAAACGGCGCCTACGAGCAGTACTTC. Protein sequence: CSARNGAYEQYF.

The chain is built from TRBV7-9 and TRBJ1-1; D gene uncertain. This CDR3 contains 13 residues. The germline CDR1 and CDR2 sequences are SEHNR and FQNEAQ (reference sequence). Trimming removed 6 bases from V and 1 base from J, with 9 bases in between. Here the CDR3 reads CASRGLTNTEAFF. The CDR3 DNA sequence: TGTGCCAGCAGGGGCCTGACGAACACTGAAGCTTTCTTT. Variable domain in full (rest from reference TRBV7-9 and TRBJ1-1): DTGVSQNPRHKITKRGQNVTFRCDPISEHNRLYWYRQTLGQGPEFLTYFQNEAQLEKSRLLSDRFSAERPKGSFSTLEIQRTEQGDSAMYLCASRGLTNTEAFFGQGTRLTVV.

In regard to this clonotype: The germline gene is not matched at one end of the junction; a read error may be the cause. This rearrangement joins TRBV28 to TRBJ2-7; D is unclear. The CDR3 has 13 amino acids. Germline V gene data show CDR1 as MDHEN and CDR2 as SYDVKM. Here the CDR3 reads CAGSFGWYHEQYF. CDR3 coding DNA: TGTGCCGGCAGTTTTGGGTGGTACCACGAGCAGTACTTC.

This clonotype was observed a few times. The CDR3 here is CASSSPPASYGYTF. As DNA, the CDR3 is TGTGCCAGCAGTTCCCCTCCGGCGAGCTATGGCTACACCTTC. The chain uses TRBV6-2 or TRBV6-3 and TRBJ1-2; D is uncertain. Germline CDR1 reads MNHEY; CDR2 reads SVGEGT. The CDR3 contains 14 residues. Trimming took off 4 bases at V and 4 bases at J, with 13 bases between the two ends.

The chain recombines TRBV7-9 with TRBJ2-5; 8 bases are shared with TRBD1. The CDR3 is made up of 14 amino acids. The V gene's germline CDR1 is SEHNR and CDR2 FQNEAQ (reference sequence). V dropped 4 bases and J dropped 4; count of bases not matched to a gene: 5. In DNA, the CDR3 is TGTGCCAGCAGCTCGACAGGGGATCTAGAGACCCAGTACTTC. Translating gives CASSSTGDLETQYF.

The chain recombines TRBV7-9 with TRBJ1-3; D gene ambiguous. Germline values: CDR1 SEHNR, CDR2 FQNEAQ (reference sequence). CDR3 length equals 15 residues. V lost 1 base to trimming and J lost 0 bases, with 7 bases between them. The CDR3 nucleotides read TGTGCCAGCAGCTTAGTGGAGTCCTCTGGAAACACCATATATTTT. Residues: CASSLVESSGNTIYF. Based on the CDR3 plus reference TRBV7-9 and TRBJ1-3, the full variable domain is DTGVSQNPRHKITKRGQNVTFRCDPISEHNRLYWYRQTLGQGPEFLTYFQNEAQLEKSRLLSDRFSAERPKGSFSTLEIQRTEQGDSAMYLCASSLVESSGNTIYFGEGSWLTVV.

This clonotype has a count of ten or more. V usage is TRBV7-2 and J usage is TRBJ2-7, with a weak D call TRBD2 (6 bases). Looked up from germline, CDR1 is SGHTA and CDR2 is FQGNSA. This CDR3 has 14 amino acids. V lost 2 bases, J lost 3 bases, and 11 bases lay in between. The CDR3 protein is CASSLMGGGYEQYF. The CDR3 coding sequence is TGTGCCAGCAGCTTAATGGGGGGAGGCTACGAGCAGTACTTC.

This clonotype came up many times. V is TRBV6-1 and J is TRBJ2-3; 7 bases agree with TRBD2. Trimming cost V 1 base and J 14 bases; bases outside gene matches: 9. Per germline, CDR1 MNHNS and CDR2 SASEGT. The CDR3 totals 13 residues. The CDR3 DNA follows: TGTGCCAGCAGTGAAGTTGCCCAGCGGGACCGGTATTTT. It specifies CASSEVAQRDRYF.

J is TRBJ2-7 and V is TRBV5-1; 7 nucleotides match TRBD1. This CDR3 is built from 13 residues. CDR1 and CDR2 from the germline V gene are SGHRS and YFSETQ. J lost 5 bases, V lost 2 bases, and 4 bases had no gene match. The CDR3, as DNA: TGCGCCAGCAGCTTAGACAGGGTCCACGAGCAGTACTTC. As protein: CASSLDRVHEQYF.

V usage is TRBV10-2 and J usage is TRBJ1-1; 7 bases map to TRBD1. V was pared by 6 bases and J by 1 base, with 5 bases of the junction left unmatched. Germline values: CDR1 WSHSY, CDR2 SAAADI. The length of the CDR3 is 14 residues. The CDR3 sequence: CASRAGTENTEAFF. The CDR3 DNA is TGCGCCAGCAGAGCCGGGACAGAGAACACTGAAGCTTTCTTT.

This clonotype was picked up a small number of times. The genes are TRBV5-1 and TRBJ2-3; D tentatively fits TRBD1 or TRBD2 (5 bases each). CDR1 is SGHRS and CDR2 is YFSETQ in the germline V gene. CDR3 length equals 15 residues. V lost 2 bases and J lost 6, with 16 bases in between. CDR3 sequence reads: CASSFWGSQQDTQYF. CDR3 DNA sequence: TGCGCCAGCAGCTTTTGGGGGAGCCAGCAGGATACGCAGTATTTT.

The chain employs TRBV9 and TRBJ1-6; TRBD1 matches 8 bases. The CDR3 is 16 residues long. V dropped 0 bases and J dropped 9; count of bases not matched to a gene: 8. Germline assignment: CDR1 SGDLS and CDR2 YYNGEE. DNA of the CDR3: TGTGCCAGCAGCGTAGGGTGGACAGGGCTTACTTCACCCCTCCACTTT. It translates to CASSVGWTGLTSPLHF.

This clonotype was picked up many times. The J gene is TRBJ2-3, the V gene TRBV10-3; D uncertain. Germline V gene lookup returns CDR1 ENHRY and CDR2 SYGVKD. Trimming stripped 1 base from V and 2 bases from J, with 1 base between. The CDR3 loop spans 12 amino acids. The CDR3 sequence is CAISEYTDTQYF. The CDR3 DNA reads TGTGCCATCAGTGAGTACACAGATACGCAGTATTTT.

The J gene is TRBJ2-7, the V gene TRBV15; D perhaps matches TRBD1 (6 bases). The CDR3 is made up of 14 amino acids. Germline CDR1 reads LNHNV; CDR2 reads YYDKDF (reference sequence). Deletions cut 0 bases from V and 5 bases from J, with 11 bases between. CDR3: CATSRDQGIHEQYF. The CDR3 DNA reads as TGTGCCACCAGCAGAGATCAGGGGATCCACGAGCAGTACTTC. Full variable domain (remainder filled in from reference TRBV15 and TRBJ2-7): DAMVIQNPRYQVTQFGKPVTLSCSQTLNHNVMYWYQQKSSQAPKLLFHYYDKDFNNEADTPDNFQSRRPNTSFCFLDIRSPGLGDTAMYLCATSRDQGIHEQYFGPGTRLTVT.